A selection of T cell receptor beta chains follows, all from one sample in a study of Graves' ophthalmopathy and Graves' hyperthyroidism. MiXCR, applied by TCRdb to the multiplex PCR reads, yields one record per CDR3 protein. The repertoire holds around 600,000 distinct CDR3 sequences, about 40% seen once, with roughly 3% in the top ten. Sample: peripheral blood. Receptors were obtained from an adult man with Graves' ophthalmopathy. CDR3s include the opening cysteine and the closing phenylalanine or tryptophan. Fields, in order: clone size, V gene, J gene, D gene, CDR3 DNA, CDR3 protein. The D gene is left open where the match is weak. Clone size is not always given. Where it is, it says once, few, many or a class for expanded clones.

abundance: -; v_gene: TRBV2; j_gene: TRBJ1-5; d_gene: -; CDR3nt: TGTGCCAGCAGTAGGGACTACTCCTACGAGCAGCCCCAGCATTTT; CDR3aa: CASSRDYSYEQPQHF
abundance: many; v_gene: TRBV10-3; j_gene: TRBJ2-5; d_gene: -; CDR3nt: TGTGCCAGCAGTGAACAAGGGGTCGGGACCCAGTACTTC; CDR3aa: CASSEQGVGTQYF
abundance: many; v_gene: TRBV7-9; j_gene: TRBJ2-5; d_gene: -; CDR3nt: TGTGCCAGCAGCTTTGTATGGACGGGCTCTCAAGAGACCCAGTACTTC; CDR3aa: CASSFVWTGSQETQYF
abundance: -; v_gene: TRBV11-2; j_gene: TRBJ2-3; d_gene: -; CDR3nt: TGTGCCAGCAGCCCAGGAAGGTATACGCAGTATTTT; CDR3aa: CASSPGRYTQYF
abundance: once; v_gene: TRBV2; j_gene: TRBJ2-3; d_gene: TRBD2; CDR3nt: TGTGCCAGCAGTGAAAGGCGGGGGAGCACAGATACGCAGTATTTT; CDR3aa: CASSERRGSTDTQYF
abundance: few; v_gene: TRBV7-9; j_gene: TRBJ2-5; d_gene: -; CDR3nt: TGTGCCAGCAGCTTTTTGAGGGGAAACCCACAAGAGACCCAGTACTTC; CDR3aa: CASSFLRGNPQETQYF
abundance: many; v_gene: TRBV29-1; j_gene: TRBJ2-7; d_gene: -; CDR3nt: TGCAGCGTTGACGGGGGATCGAACTACGAGCAGTACTTC; CDR3aa: CSVDGGSNYEQYF
abundance: -; v_gene: TRBV5-4; j_gene: TRBJ2-7; d_gene: -; CDR3nt: TGTGCCAGCAGCTCAACCTACGAGCAGTGCTTC; CDR3aa: CASSSTYEQCF
abundance: few; v_gene: TRBV10-3; j_gene: TRBJ2-3; d_gene: -; CDR3nt: TGTGCCATCAGTACTACCAGCACAGATACGCAGTATTTT; CDR3aa: CAISTTSTDTQYF
abundance: few; v_gene: TRBV20-1; j_gene: TRBJ2-5; d_gene: TRBD2; CDR3nt: TGCAGTGCTAGAGACGTGAGCGGGAGAAGAGAGACCCAGTACTTC; CDR3aa: CSARDVSGRRETQYF
abundance: -; v_gene: TRBV7-9; j_gene: TRBJ2-7; d_gene: -; CDR3nt: TGTGCCAGCAGCTTAGGTTTGGGTCCTTACGAGCAGTACTTC; CDR3aa: CASSLGLGPYEQYF
abundance: -; v_gene: TRBV19; j_gene: TRBJ1-5; d_gene: -; CDR3nt: TGTGCCAGTAGTATCTCGGGGAACAATCAGCCCCAGCATTTT; CDR3aa: CASSISGNNQPQHF
abundance: few; v_gene: TRBV6-5; j_gene: TRBJ2-7; d_gene: TRBD2; CDR3nt: TGTGCCAGCAGCTCTACCGGACTAGCGGGAGGATCCTACGAGCAGTACTTC; CDR3aa: CASSSTGLAGGSYEQYF
abundance: -; v_gene: TRBV5-6; j_gene: TRBJ1-5; d_gene: -; CDR3nt: TGTGCCAGCAGCTTGGGAGCAGCGGTCCAGCATTTT; CDR3aa: CASSLGAAVQHF
abundance: few; v_gene: TRBV6-2/TRBV6-3; j_gene: TRBJ2-7; d_gene: TRBD1; CDR3nt: TGTGCCAGTGACAGGGAATACAGCTACGAGCAGTACTTC; CDR3aa: CASDREYSYEQYF
abundance: many; v_gene: TRBV9; j_gene: TRBJ1-2; d_gene: -; CDR3nt: TGTGCCAGCAGCGCGATCAAGGGACCGAACGACTATGGCTACACCTTC; CDR3aa: CASSAIKGPNDYGYTF